One sample yielded the 31 T cell receptor beta chains listed below, sequenced in a study of long-term antiretroviral therapy in people with HIV. Survey level was the resolution at which the v3.0 immunoSEQ assay ran. Produced via immunoSEQ multiplex PCR; TCRdb's table is partial and in-frame only. The repertoire holds around 27,000 clones, with approximately 85% as singletons. The starting material was unsorted PBMCs, obtained 3 years after starting antiretroviral therapy. The receptors originated from a man aged 40-55 years with HIV.

As regards this clone: Its ends do not fully match the called genes, so a read error is possible. CDR3 coding DNA: TGTGCCAGCTCACCACGTGACACCCCCCGGCGGGGGGGCCGACTCTTC. Amino acid sequence: CASSPRDTPRRGGRLF. The genes are TRBV18 and TRBJ2-1; 9 bases agree with TRBD2. This CDR3 comprises 16 residues. Germline V gives CDR1 KGHSH, CDR2 LQKENI.

The V gene is TRBV30, the J gene TRBJ1-6; 9 bases line up with TRBD1. Germline CDR1 and CDR2: GTSNPN and SVGIG (reference sequence). The length of the CDR3 is 16 residues. Losses at the gene ends were 5 bases for V and 0 bases for J; bases not matched to a gene: 5. CDR3 sequence: CAWGQGTSSYNSPLHF. Written as DNA, the CDR3 is TGTGCCTGGGGACAGGGGACGAGCTCCTATAATTCACCCCTCCACTTT.

In its sample, this clone was seen once. The V call is TRBV6-1, the J call TRBJ1-5, with D hard to call. This CDR3 spans 17 amino acids. Germline assignment: CDR1 MNHNS and CDR2 SASEGT. The V and J ends lost 1 base and 0 bases respectively, with 13 bases between them. For the CDR3, the DNA is TGTGCCAGCAGTGAAGTCGGCAGCCCATATAGCAATCAGCCCCAGCATTTT. It translates to CASSEVGSPYSNQPQHF.

The chain uses TRBV25-1 and TRBJ2-5; 13 bases are a match to TRBD2. CDR3 length: 18 amino acids. Trimming took 7 bases from V and 0 from J; bases not matched to a gene: 11. In germline, CDR1 is MGHDK, CDR2 SYGVNS. The CDR3 DNA reads as TGTGCCAGCAAATCAGGGACTAGCGGGGCCAGGTACCAAGAGACCCAGTACTTC. Its translation is CASKSGTSGARYQETQYF.

The chain is built from TRBV5-6 and TRBJ2-1, with D possibly TRBD1 on 5 matching bases. V was shortened by 0 bases and J by 6 bases, with 7 bases between the two germline ends. Per the germline V gene, CDR1 is SGHDT and CDR2 is YYEEEE. The CDR3 is made up of 13 amino acids. The CDR3 region is CASSLEGVNEQFF. In DNA, the CDR3 is TGTGCCAGCAGCTTGGAAGGGGTCAATGAGCAGTTCTTC.

The genes are TRBV5-1 and TRBJ2-3; no clear D. V dropped 3 bases and J dropped 4 bases, with 3 bases sitting between them. The CDR3 spans 11 residues. Germline CDR1 and CDR2: SGHRS and YFSETQ. In DNA, the CDR3 is TGCGCCAGCAGCTCGGCAGATACGCAGTATTTT. It translates to CASSSADTQYF.

The gene calls are TRBV7-9 and TRBJ1-5, with D perhaps matching TRBD1 (5 bases). The CDR3 extends over 15 amino acids. The V gene lost 4 bases and the J gene lost 2 bases, with 12 bases spanning the gap. Germline V lookup: CDR1 SEHNR, CDR2 FQNEAQ (reference sequence). The CDR3 loop reads CASSSRGDGNQPQHF. The CDR3 DNA follows: TGTGCCAGCAGCTCCCGAGGGGACGGCAATCAGCCCCAGCATTTT.

The V gene is TRBV6-1, the J gene TRBJ1-1; D unresolved. Germline V gene lookup returns CDR1 MNHNS and CDR2 SASEGT. There are 13 residues in the CDR3. The V end lost 3 bases, the J end lost 1 base, and 6 bases lay between the germline ends. CDR3 loop: CASSDGSNTEAFF. The DNA of the CDR3 is TGTGCCAGCAGTGACGGCTCGAACACTGAAGCTTTCTTT.

The CDR3 reads CASSEAVGELFF. Written as DNA, the CDR3 is TGTGCCAGCAGTGAAGCCGTCGGGGAGCTGTTTTTT. V usage is TRBV25-1 and J usage is TRBJ2-2; D ambiguous. CDR3 length: 12 residues. Germline-derived CDR1 and CDR2 are MGHDK and SYGVNS. V was pared by 2 bases and J by 7 bases, with 5 bases between.

The chain employs TRBV6-6 and TRBJ2-1, with D tentatively TRBD1 (5 bases). V lost 3 bases and J 7 bases, leaving 13 bases between the germline ends. This CDR3 has 14 residues. Germline CDR1 and CDR2: MNHNY and SVGAGI (reference sequence). CDR3 residues: CASSYGHGGNEQFF. The CDR3 nucleotides are TGTGCCAGCAGTTATGGACACGGTGGGAATGAGCAGTTCTTC.

J is TRBJ2-7 and V is TRBV5-6; D possibly matches TRBD1 or TRBD2 (5 bases each). Trimming removed 2 bases from V and 2 bases from J, with 11 bases in between. CDR1 is SGHDT, CDR2 YYEEEE, per germline. The CDR3 length is 14 residues. The CDR3 region has the DNA TGTGCCAGCAGCTTATGGGGGATCCCCTACGAGCAGTACTTC. As protein: CASSLWGIPYEQYF.

Only one count was recorded for this clone. The rearrangement joins TRBV18 to TRBJ2-1, with a weak D call TRBD1 (5 bases). The germline V and J ends were trimmed by 0 bases and 4 bases, with 13 bases remaining between them. CDR1 KGHSH and CDR2 LQKENI come from the germline V gene. There are 16 residues in the CDR3. The CDR3 spells CASSPPQKGIYNEQFF. CDR3 DNA sequence: TGTGCCAGCTCACCACCACAGAAGGGGATTTACAATGAGCAGTTCTTC.

V is TRBV2 and J is TRBJ2-1, with D perhaps TRBD1 or TRBD2 (5 bases each). The V gene's germline CDR1 is SNHLY and CDR2 FYNNEI. V dropped 7 bases and J dropped 0 bases, with 16 bases sitting between them. The CDR3 runs to 16 residues. DNA of the CDR3: TGTGCCAGCATAGGAGCAGGGAGAAGCTCCTACAATGAGCAGTTCTTC. Its protein is CASIGAGRSSYNEQFF.

The chain is built from TRBV6-5 and TRBJ2-5; D perhaps matches TRBD2 (5 bases). Judging by the DNA end, TRBJ2-7 fits better; the J call may be wrong. This CDR3 contains 11 residues. Germline V gene data show CDR1 as MNHEY and CDR2 as SVGAGI. The CDR3 region has the DNA TGTGCCAGCAGGACTAACAACGAGCAGTACTTC. It codes for CASRTNNEQYF.

The chain employs TRBV5-1 and TRBJ2-7; unclear D gene. The CDR3 extends over 15 amino acids. Trimming removed 0 bases at V and 4 bases at J, with 14 bases between. CDR1 and CDR2 (germline): SGHRS, YFSETQ. CDR3 in amino acids: CASSLEGRVMYEQYF. Written as DNA, the CDR3 is TGCGCCAGCAGCTTGGAGGGAAGGGTAATGTACGAGCAGTACTTC.

This chain uses TRBV13 with TRBJ2-7; TRBD2 aligns across 8 bases. CDR1 is PRHDT and CDR2 is FYEKMQ in the germline V gene (reference sequence). This CDR3 is 17 amino acids long. V was pared by 0 bases and J by 7 bases, with 14 bases of the junction left unmatched. This chain's CDR3 is CASSLGDNPSVAGEQYF. The CDR3 DNA sequence: TGTGCCAGCAGCTTAGGGGACAATCCTTCAGTAGCGGGAGAGCAGTACTTC.

The chain couples TRBV19 to TRBJ2-7; a possible D gene is TRBD1 (5 bases). The length of the CDR3 is 13 residues. Per germline, CDR1 LNHDA and CDR2 SQIVND (reference sequence). Trimming stripped 3 bases from V and 9 bases from J, with 15 bases between. CDR3: CASSISVGQRQYF. In nucleotides, the CDR3 is TGTGCCAGTAGTATTAGTGTGGGGCAGCGGCAGTACTTC.

The chain joins TRBV30 to TRBJ2-3; TRBD1 is a possible D gene (6 bases). The CDR3 has 13 amino acids. V was shortened by 7 bases and J by 3 bases, with 14 bases between the two germline ends. The germline V gene encodes CDR1 GTSNPN and CDR2 SVGIG (reference sequence). CDR3 region: CALEVQGTDTQYF. The CDR3 DNA reads TGTGCCTTAGAAGTACAGGGAACAGATACGCAGTATTTT.

V usage is TRBV2 and J usage is TRBJ2-7; D remains unclear. The CDR3 spans 12 residues. Germline assignment: CDR1 SNHLY and CDR2 FYNNEI. V shed 7 bases and J shed 1 base, with 8 bases lying between them. The CDR3 bases are TGTGCCAGCACTTCGGAGTCCTACGAGCAGTACTTC. This gives the protein CASTSESYEQYF. Filled out from reference TRBV2 and TRBJ2-7, the complete variable domain reads EPEVTQTPSHQVTQMGQEVILRCVPISNHLYFYWYRQILGQKVEFLVSFYNNEISEKSEIFDDQFSVERPDGSNFTLKIRSTKLEDSAMYFCASTSESYEQYFGPGTRLTVT.

The rearrangement links TRBV4-2 to TRBJ2-2, with a possible D match to TRBD1 (7 bases). The CDR3 totals 16 residues. With 2 bases removed from V and 0 bases from J, the gap between germline ends came to 10 bases. CDR1 is LGHNA and CDR2 is YNFKEQ in the germline V gene. CDR3 nucleotide sequence: TGTGCCAGCAGCCAACGGGGGACAGCGAACACCGGGGAGCTGTTTTTT. Its protein product is CASSQRGTANTGELFF.

This clone was counted once. The chain couples TRBV4-1 to TRBJ2-7, with TRBD1 identical over 8 bases. From germline, CDR1 is MGHRA and CDR2 YSYEKL. The length of the CDR3 is 15 residues. Unmatched junction bases numbered 6, after V lost 5 bases and J lost 0 bases. CDR3 nucleotide sequence: TGCGCCAGCAGCACAGGACAGGGAAGCTCCTACGAGCAGTACTTC. Protein sequence: CASSTGQGSSYEQYF.

The J gene is TRBJ2-1, the V gene TRBV7-8; 7 bases are a match to TRBD2. Per the germline V gene, CDR1 is SGHVS and CDR2 is FQNEAQ. V lost 5 bases, J lost 2 bases, and 9 bases stayed unmatched. This CDR3 comprises 16 residues. The CDR3 reads CASSAGTIGPYNEQFF. CDR3 bases: TGTGCCAGCAGCGCTGGGACTATTGGGCCCTACAATGAGCAGTTCTTC.

The rearrangement uses TRBV7-8 and TRBJ1-1; 10 bases line up with TRBD1. V dropped 3 bases and J dropped 1; count of bases not matched to a gene: 2. From germline, CDR1 is SGHVS and CDR2 FQNEAQ. The length of the CDR3 is 15 residues. CDR3: CASSLGQGQNTEAFF. CDR3 in DNA: TGTGCCAGCAGCTTGGGACAGGGGCAGAACACTGAAGCTTTCTTT.

This clone was detected a few times. The genes are TRBV19 and TRBJ1-4; TRBD1 might be the D (5 bases). V was trimmed by 4 bases and J by 5 bases, leaving 11 bases between them. The length of the CDR3 is 14 residues. Germline V gene data show CDR1 as LNHDA and CDR2 as SQIVND (reference sequence). The CDR3 region is CASSSRDGNEKLFF. The CDR3 DNA reads TGTGCCAGTAGTAGCCGGGACGGGAATGAAAAACTGTTTTTT.

J is TRBJ2-7 and V is TRBV18, with 7 bases that match TRBD1. Trimming at V came to 4 bases and at J to 0 bases, leaving 3 bases not matched to a gene. Germline CDR1 and CDR2: KGHSH and LQKENI. The CDR3 has 14 amino acids. The DNA of the CDR3 is TGTGCCAGCTCACACGGGACAGACTCCTACGAGCAGTACTTC. Translating it yields CASSHGTDSYEQYF.

The table lists this clone with a count of one. The chain employs TRBV6-5 and TRBJ1-1; 7 positions match TRBD1. Germline V lookup: CDR1 MNHEY, CDR2 SVGAGI. V was pared by 6 bases and J by 2 bases, with 6 bases of the junction left unmatched. This CDR3 region has 14 residues. The DNA of the CDR3 is TGTGCCAGCAGCCTATACAGGGGAAACACTGAAGCTTTCTTT. This codes for CASSLYRGNTEAFF.

The chain combines TRBV7-8 with TRBJ2-7, with D possibly TRBD1 on 5 matching bases. This CDR3 region has 13 residues. The V gene's germline CDR1 is SGHVS and CDR2 FQNEAQ. Trimming took off 5 bases at V and 5 bases at J, with 13 bases between the two ends. The CDR3 loop reads CASSPIQVDEQYF. CDR3 bases: TGTGCCAGCAGCCCGATACAGGTGGACGAGCAGTACTTC.

The chain carries TRBV11-3 and TRBJ2-3; D is possibly TRBD1 (6 bases). Trimming stripped 5 bases from V and 3 bases from J, with 12 bases between. Germline CDR1 is SGHNT and CDR2 is YENEEA. The CDR3 is made up of 14 amino acids. The CDR3 spells CASSSRQVTDTQYF. The CDR3 region has the DNA TGTGCCAGCAGCAGTCGACAGGTGACAGATACGCAGTATTTT.

V and J are TRBV5-6 and TRBJ2-3; 7 nucleotides agree with TRBD2. Germline-derived CDR1 and CDR2 are SGHDT and YYEEEE. There are 16 residues in the CDR3. J was trimmed by 4 bases and V by 0 bases; bases with no gene match: 8. The CDR3 is CASSLEFGGSADTQYF. Here the CDR3 DNA reads TGTGCCAGCAGCTTGGAGTTTGGCGGGAGTGCAGATACGCAGTATTTT.

CDR3 sequence: CASSQGGPGASRKPQHF. The CDR3, as DNA: TGCGCCAGCAGCCAAGGTGGGCCAGGGGCATCTCGGAAGCCCCAGCATTTT. This sequence joins TRBV4-1 and TRBJ1-5, with D possibly matching TRBD1 (6 bases). Trimming cost V 1 base and J 8 bases, with 21 bases left between them. The CDR3 runs 17 residues. From germline, CDR1 is MGHRA and CDR2 YSYEKL.

This clone was seen a few times. This chain joins TRBV6-1 and TRBJ1-1; TRBD1 agrees at 7 bases. The germline V gene encodes CDR1 MNHNS and CDR2 SASEGT. The trim removed 3 bases at V and 8 bases at J, leaving 9 bases unmatched. The CDR3 sequence is 14 residues long. Written as DNA, the CDR3 is TGTGCCAGCAGTGATCCAGGGGGAGGAAGAGAAGCTTTCTTT. It translates to CASSDPGGGREAFF.